The next 8 T cell receptor beta chains were all read from a single sample in a study of memory B cells and T cells in multiple sclerosis. After stimulus-free culture, autoproliferating CFSE-dim and non-proliferating CFSE-high T cells were sequenced separately. Replicate wells were pooled after 7 days of stimulus-free culture of roughly 5x10^7 CFSE-labeled PBMCs. TCRdb's table, derived via immunoSEQ multiplex PCR, lists solely in-frame clones and lacks some. This sample has 11,000 or so clones; roughly 86% occur once, and the top ten carry 2.5% to 3.5%. These receptors' targets are unknown. Sample: PBMCs from blood kept in culture. The receptors derive from a human donor with multiple sclerosis.

This clone was detected only once. The CDR3 DNA is TGTGCCTGGACAGGAGGGGGCAACAACTATGGCTACACCTTC. It translates to CAWTGGGNNYGYTF. The rearrangement joins TRBV30 to TRBJ1-2, with 7 nucleotides matching TRBD1. CDR1 and CDR2 from the germline V gene are GTSNPN and SVGIG (reference sequence). J gave up 2 bases and V 4 bases, and 7 bases lay outside the gene matches. The CDR3 loop spans 14 amino acids.

The rearrangement joins TRBV5-1 to TRBJ2-5, with unresolved D. The end of the DNA fits TRBJ2-7 better, so the J call may be wrong. Germline lookup yields CDR1 SGHRS and CDR2 YFSETQ. This CDR3 is built from 15 residues. Written as DNA, the CDR3 is TGCGCCAGCAGCTTGGAAGGCAGGTCCCCCTACGAGCAGTACTTC. Translated, it gives CASSLEGRSPYEQYF.

Only one count was recorded for this clone. The V and J genes are TRBV15 and TRBJ1-1; 9 nucleotides match TRBD1. The V segment lost 2 bases and the J segment 1 base; nucleotides outside the gene matches: 8. The length of the CDR3 is 17 residues. CDR1 and CDR2 (germline): LNHNV, YYDKDF (reference sequence). CDR3 DNA: TGTGCCACCAGCAGACCTCTGGGACAGGGTACGAACACTGAAGCTTTCTTT. Its translation: CATSRPLGQGTNTEAFF.

The chain links TRBV5-8 to TRBJ1-1; 9 bases match TRBD1. This CDR3 spans 16 amino acids. The junction had 8 bases not matched to a gene; V was cut back by 0 bases and J by 5 bases. Germline V gives CDR1 SGHTS, CDR2 YDEGEE. The CDR3 DNA is TGTGCCAGCAGCTTGGAACAGGGGGCGCGAGGGACTGAAGCTTTCTTT. Its translation: CASSLEQGARGTEAFF.

The rearrangement links TRBV2 to TRBJ2-2, with TRBD1 identical over 9 bases. Germline-derived CDR1 and CDR2 are SNHLY and FYNNEI. The junction had 2 bases not matched to a gene; V was cut back by 3 bases and J by 3 bases. This CDR3 is built from 15 residues. CDR3 nucleotides: TGTGCCAGCAGTGAGACAGGGGGAGACACCGGGGAGCTGTTTTTT. Amino acid sequence: CASSETGGDTGELFF.

This chain links TRBV6-5 with TRBJ2-7, with 10 bases aligning to TRBD1. V lost 6 bases, J lost 2 bases, and 4 bases stayed unmatched. CDR1 and CDR2 from the germline V gene are MNHEY and SVGAGI. The CDR3 length is 14 residues. CDR3 nucleotide sequence: TGTGCCAGCAGAAATGGACAGGGGGCCTACGAGCAGTACTTC. Its protein product is CASRNGQGAYEQYF.

This chain links TRBV6-1 with TRBJ2-2, with TRBD1 matching over 7 bases. J was trimmed by 6 bases and V by 2 bases; bases with no gene match: 15. Per the germline V gene, CDR1 is MNHNS and CDR2 is SASEGT. This CDR3 comprises 18 residues. CDR3 DNA sequence: TGTGCCAGCAGTGAACACCACAACAGGGGTTCGGGGTCCGGGGAGCTGTTTTTT. Protein sequence: CASSEHHNRGSGSGELFF.

The rearrangement links TRBV7-3 to TRBJ1-2; no firm D call. This CDR3 region has 14 residues. Germline values: CDR1 SGHTA, CDR2 FQGTGA. Trimming left V 0 bases short and J 2 bases short, with 7 bases between. The CDR3 DNA reads TGTGCCAGCAGCTTAACAGGGAAAAACTATGGCTACACCTTC. It is translated as CASSLTGKNYGYTF.